The T cell receptor beta chain described here comes from a study of shared clonotypes between healthy human individuals (TCRdb year 2020). The study in broad terms: The cohort included a few men and a couple of women between 18 and 49 years of age. For each donor, three plates each were used for CD4 naive and CD4 memory, two plates were used for CD8 naive, and one plate was used for CD8 memory. To estimate repertoire size and how much clonotype sharing occurs between individuals, the study deeply sequenced the blood TCR repertoires of a handful of healthy adults. Different laboratories and diverse techniques were used to prepare libraries and sequence TCR repertoires, to increase sequencing depth and limit assay-specific biases. Leukapheresis yielded between about 0.9 and 9.5 billion PBMCs per donor. General conclusions and limits of the study: Sampling was restricted to blood, and TCR repertoires in tissues likely differ from the TCR repertoires found in blood. Higher generation probabilities were observed for clonotypes shared by all four sorted-subset donors than for non-shared clonotypes. Larger estimated clonotype richness was generally found for naive subsets than for memory subsets. Pairwise subsampling indicated that sequencing depth was expected to affect the degree of clonotype sharing among donors. Rarefaction of sorted-subset datasets indicated incomplete sequencing despite the large sequencing depth. Across a handful of donors, about 5.2% of naive CD4, approximately 3.5% of naive CD8, under 2.5% of memory CD4, and approximately 0.4% of memory CD8 clonotypes were shared. Because the study included only a small number of donors, the genetic and exposure-history diversity represented was limited.

Concerning this clone itself: Its antigen is not yet known. No base qualities exist here, and no much larger clone lies one base off it.

Via the germline V gene, CDR1 is KGHSH and CDR2 LQKENI. Taken from cysteine to phenylalanine, the CDR3 has 20 residues. Here the CDR3 DNA is all that survives: 60 bases in frame from base 1. V is pared back by 4 bases and J by 4 bases, with 28 bases lying between the germline termini. Using the deep immunoSEQ assay, multiplex PCR amplified TCR CDR3 regions from genomic DNA. For each cell subset, the extracted genomic DNA was distributed evenly across all wells of several immunoSEQ 96-well plates, and each plate served as one replicate. Each replicate PCR for sorted subsets received about 200 ng genomic DNA, equal to tens of thousands of T cell genomes. Purified libraries were quantified with a Qubit 3.0 fluorometer, sized on a Bioanalyzer 2100, and re-quantified with the KAPA Library Quantification kit. Every immunoSEQ 96-well plate was sequenced on a dedicated single-read 150-cycle Illumina NextSeq 550 flow cell. On the study's bioinformatics: Because only junctional sequences without quality scores were contained in the immunoSEQ output, filtering matching that applied to full-length reads could not be performed. To assign V/J genes and CDR3, sequences were annotated against IMGT germline references using PyIR, a Python wrapper for IgBLAST v1.9. Reads were removed for weak V/J assignments (E-value above 1e-6), missing CDR3, stop codons, out-of-frame junctions, or ambiguous translated residues. V3J clonotypes were defined by identical inferred V gene, J gene, and CDR3 amino acid sequence. Percentage overlap between repertoires was calculated by dividing the number of shared unique clonotypes by the size of the smaller repertoire. Repertoire richness was assessed with RTK rarefaction, the Chao1 estimator, and Recon v2.1 estimates of unobserved clonotypes. OLGA was used to compute generation probabilities for all TCRbeta clonotypes that the gDNA method yielded from a few donors. Held by TCRdb, this immuneACCESS table contains in-frame sequences only and omits some clones. Under half of the omission traces to an unresolved V gene where checked; the cause of the rest is unknown. V and J calls plus clone size are reproduced from that table; the DNA served to infer D and trimming. Here the sample has roughly 770,000 clones; about 96% occur a single time. The leading ten clones occupy less than 0.25% of the sample.

CD8 naive samples were obtained by positive selection for CCR7 among CD45RO-negative cells, yielding a CD45RA+CCR7+ population from which TemRA cells were excluded. The donors were healthy, HIV-negative adults with no recently reported acute infections or vaccinations. Every donor was a Caucasian adult living in Nashville, Tennessee, USA. Blood was collected by leukapheresis, and PBMCs were isolated by Ficoll-Histopaque density gradient centrifugation and then cryopreserved in liquid nitrogen vapor phase. Analytical flow cytometry was used to check the purity and quantity of every magnetically sorted T cell population. Genomic DNA was isolated from every sorted fraction and measured by UV absorbance on a Nanodrop 2000c.

The sequence links TRBV18 to TRBJ2-2, with a tentative D call of TRBD1 or TRBD2, each matching 5 bases. This receptor was taken from a man in his thirties or forties in good health. Specimen: naive CD8+ T cells sorted from blood. The cell subset or site label, read with the paper, signifies: CD45RA+CCR7+. The CDR3 protein: CASSLGTFPTARFSTGELFF. The nucleotides are TGTGCCAGCTCACTGGGGACGTTCCCAACCGCGAGGTTTAGCACCGGGGAGCTGTTTTTT.